Shown below are 5 T cell receptor beta chains from a single sample sequenced in a study of cytomegalovirus exposure and HLA in healthy donors. Assay used: immunoSEQ multiplex PCR; TCRdb lists only in-frame clones, some missing. This table holds about 130,000 clones, about 95% found once. The sequenced material came from PBMCs. The receptors derive from a man aged 18 to 35 in good health and CMV-seropositive.

This chain links TRBV9 with TRBJ1-3, with D possibly being TRBD1 (6 bases). The germline gives CDR1 SGDLS, CDR2 YYNGEE. CDR3 length: 14 residues. Trimming removed 5 bases from V and 4 bases from J, with 13 bases in between. The CDR3 spells CASSAGQSGNTIYF. The CDR3 coding sequence is TGTGCCAGCAGTGCCGGACAGTCCGGAAACACCATATATTTT.

The chain links TRBV6-5 to TRBJ2-7, with a tentative D call TRBD1 (5 bases). CDR1 and CDR2 from the germline V gene are MNHEY and SVGAGI. CDR3 length: 12 amino acids. V lost 2 bases, J lost 7 bases, and 9 bases lay in between. CDR3 loop: CASSYRGDEQYF. CDR3 DNA: TGTGCCAGCAGTTACAGGGGTGATGAGCAGTACTTC.

V gene TRBV7-5 combines with J gene TRBJ2-7; no DNA check was done on the table's D call, TRBD2. TRBV7-5 is described as a pseudogene. The CDR3 is 14 amino acids. The CDR3 sequence: CVSSSGRPSYEQYF. CDR3 coding DNA: TGTGTCAGTTCTTCTGGGAGGCCGTCCTACGAGCAGTACTTC.

The V call is TRBV5-1, the J call TRBJ1-3; TRBD1 aligns across 8 bases. Germline CDR1 reads SGHRS; CDR2 reads YFSETQ. V gave up 4 bases and J gave up 1 base; unmatched junction bases: 4. CDR3 length equals 15 residues. The CDR3 nucleotides are TGCGCCAGCAGCCCGGGACAGGCGTCTGGAAACACCATATATTTT. It codes for CASSPGQASGNTIYF.

The chain joins TRBV27 to TRBJ2-7; a possible D gene is TRBD2 (6 bases). Looked up from germline, CDR1 is MNHEY and CDR2 is SMNVEV (reference sequence). This CDR3 region has 16 residues. Between the trimmed V and J ends, which lost 5 bases and 5 bases, there was a span of 22 bases. CDR3 sequence reads: CASSPTLGTLSHEQYF. As DNA, the CDR3 is TGTGCCAGCAGTCCTACCCTTGGGACTTTGTCCCACGAGCAGTACTTC.